One sample yielded the 27 T cell receptor beta chains listed below, sequenced in a study of blood T cells in healthy people across ages. A second PCR of 7 to 11 cycles used a sample-barcoded 5' primer and a J-beta primer mix. TCRdb re-called the 5' RACE reads through MiXCR, storing one row per CDR3 protein. The data show about 680,000 distinct CDR3 sequences, around 45% seen once. Sequencing was performed on blood. The source is a woman aged 55-69 years in good health.

The CDR3 region has the DNA TGTGCCAGCAGCTTCATCCCCGGGACAATCTACGAGCAGTACTTC. The encoded protein is CASSFIPGTIYEQYF. This chain connects TRBV7-2 to TRBJ2-7; D possibly corresponds to TRBD1 (6 bases). Germline V gene sequence: CDR1 SGHTA, CDR2 FQGNSA. Trimming removed 3 bases at V and 3 bases at J, with 15 bases between. The CDR3 runs 15 residues.

This clonotype was detected only a few times. This chain uses TRBV5-1 with TRBJ2-3; D is undetermined. The CDR3 is made up of 14 amino acids. The V end was cut by 3 bases, the J end by 0 bases, with 8 bases between. Germline-derived CDR1 and CDR2 are SGHRS and YFSETQ. The CDR3 reads CASSWADSTDTQYF. In nucleotides, the CDR3 is TGCGCCAGCAGCTGGGCGGATAGCACAGATACGCAGTATTTT.

The chain recombines TRBV20-1 with TRBJ1-2, with unresolved D. Trimming removed 5 bases from V and 1 base from J, with 14 bases in between. The V gene's germline CDR1 is DFQATT and CDR2 SNEGSKA (reference sequence). There are 14 residues in the CDR3. The CDR3 is CSAYRATINYGYTF. The CDR3 region has the DNA TGCAGTGCTTACCGGGCAACGATTAACTATGGCTACACCTTC.

A few counts support this clonotype. The chain recombines TRBV7-3 with TRBJ2-7, with D possibly TRBD2 on 6 matching bases. V was clipped by 5 bases and J by 3 bases, with 11 bases between them. The CDR3 contains 13 residues. Looked up from germline, CDR1 is SGHTA and CDR2 is FQGTGA. The CDR3 reads CASSGSGFYEQYF. In nucleotides, the CDR3 is TGTGCCAGCAGCGGCAGCGGGTTCTACGAGCAGTACTTC. The variable domain in full, completed from reference TRBV7-3 and TRBJ2-7, reads GAGVSQTPSNKVTEKGKYVELRCDPISGHTALYWYRQSLGQGPEFLIYFQGTGAADDSGLPNDRFFAVRPEGSVSTLKIQRTERGDSAVYLCASSGSGFYEQYFGPGTRLTVT.

This clonotype was seen a handful of times. The gene calls are TRBV20-1 and TRBJ1-2, with TRBD1 as a possible D gene (5 bases). V gave up 6 bases and J gave up 2 bases, with 16 bases separating them. The length of the CDR3 is 14 residues. Germline CDR1 and CDR2: DFQATT and SNEGSKA (reference sequence). The CDR3 DNA reads TGCAGTGCGCCACCTGGGGGAATGAACTATGGCTACACCTTC. Translated: CSAPPGGMNYGYTF.

This clonotype was counted many times. The chain joins TRBV29-1 to TRBJ2-3, with D unresolved. CDR1 is SQVTM and CDR2 is ANQGSEA in the germline V gene. V shed 1 base and J shed 7 bases, with 12 bases lying between them. The CDR3 sequence is 13 residues long. In DNA form, the CDR3 reads TGCAGCGTTGAAGTGCCAGGTCCCAATACGCAGTATTTT. It yields the protein CSVEVPGPNTQYF.

The chain uses TRBV20-1 and TRBJ2-7; no definite D call. Germline V gives CDR1 DFQATT, CDR2 SNEGSKA (reference sequence). The V end was cut by 6 bases, the J end by 2 bases, with 11 bases between. The CDR3 spans 12 residues. The CDR3: CSALLDPYEQYF. The CDR3 DNA sequence: TGCAGTGCCCTTTTAGACCCCTACGAGCAGTACTTC.

This clonotype was seen only a few times. The chain recombines TRBV4-3 with TRBJ2-7, with D possibly TRBD1 on 6 matching bases. Trimming took off 3 bases at V and 3 bases at J, with 18 bases between the two ends. The CDR3 loop spans 16 amino acids. Per germline, CDR1 LGHNA and CDR2 YSLEER. The CDR3 sequence is CASSHQWGQGYYEQYF. CDR3 nucleotide sequence: TGCGCCAGCAGCCACCAGTGGGGCCAGGGGTACTACGAGCAGTACTTC.

This clonotype was counted a single time. V gene TRBV30 combines with J gene TRBJ2-1; D uncertain. Trimming took off 4 bases at V and 7 bases at J, with 8 bases between the two ends. CDR1 is GTSNPN, CDR2 SVGIG, per germline (reference sequence). The CDR3 covers 11 residues. As DNA, the CDR3 is TGTGCCTGGACGACCGGTAATGAGCAGTTCTTC. Protein sequence: CAWTTGNEQFF.

The chain couples TRBV3-1 to TRBJ2-5; tentative D call: TRBD1 (6 bases). Between the trimmed V and J ends, which lost 4 bases and 4 bases, there was a span of 22 bases. The CDR3 spans 17 residues. The V gene's germline CDR1 is LGHDT and CDR2 YNNKEL (reference sequence). CDR3 region: CASSRIEPGQALETQYF. The DNA of the CDR3 is TGTGCCAGCAGCCGAATAGAACCGGGACAAGCACTAGAGACCCAGTACTTC.

This chain uses TRBV2 with TRBJ1-5; a possible D gene is TRBD1 (6 bases). The CDR3 spans 18 residues. Germline V gene sequence: CDR1 SNHLY, CDR2 FYNNEI. V shed 4 bases and J shed 3 bases, with 22 bases lying between them. This CDR3 is CASSGEQGRLVINQPQHF. The CDR3 region has the DNA TGTGCCAGCAGTGGAGAACAGGGAAGGTTGGTTATCAATCAGCCCCAGCATTTT.

The chain recombines TRBV5-1 with TRBJ2-6, with 7 bases aligning to TRBD2. V lost 2 bases and J lost 0; bases outside the gene matches: 8. The germline gives CDR1 SGHRS, CDR2 YFSETQ. The CDR3 covers 18 residues. The CDR3 sequence is CASSFGLAAGSGANVLTF. In nucleotides, the CDR3 is TGCGCCAGCAGCTTTGGGCTAGCGGCCGGCTCTGGGGCCAACGTCCTGACTTTC.

J is TRBJ2-3 and V is TRBV10-3; tentative D call: TRBD1 (5 bases). V was clipped by 6 bases and J by 2 bases, with 15 bases between them. Germline-derived CDR1 and CDR2 are ENHRY and SYGVKD. The CDR3 has 15 residues. The CDR3 DNA reads as TGTGCCATCAGCAAGGGGCGAGAGAACACAGATACGCAGTATTTT. This translates into CAISKGRENTDTQYF.

This clonotype was recorded a few times. V gene TRBV12-3 or TRBV12-4 combines with J gene TRBJ2-2; D tentatively reads TRBD1 or TRBD2 (5 bases each). CDR3 length: 15 amino acids. With 7 bases removed from V and 5 bases from J, the gap between germline ends came to 17 bases. The CDR3 loop is CASTYGEGRTGELFF. DNA of the CDR3: TGTGCCAGCACCTATGGAGAGGGGCGAACCGGGGAGCTGTTTTTT.

The chain has TRBV7-2 and TRBJ2-4; D is undetermined. CDR3 length: 13 residues. The germline gives CDR1 SGHTA, CDR2 FQGNSA. V lost 5 bases, J lost 9 bases, and 14 bases lay in between. CDR3 protein: CASSVVGIGIQYF. Written as DNA, the CDR3 is TGTGCCAGCAGCGTAGTAGGTATCGGCATTCAGTACTTC.

The rearrangement joins TRBV24-1 to TRBJ2-3; perhaps TRBD1 as D (6 bases). V was trimmed by 4 bases and J by 1 base, leaving 11 bases between them. The CDR3 has 15 amino acids. Looked up from germline, CDR1 is KGHDR and CDR2 is SFDVKD. As DNA, the CDR3 is TGTGCCACCAGTGAAGCCGGACAGCGCACAGATACGCAGTATTTT. It translates to CATSEAGQRTDTQYF.

This sequence joins TRBV3-1 and TRBJ1-6, with 7 bases lining up with TRBD1. Germline V gene data show CDR1 as LGHDT and CDR2 as YNNKEL (reference sequence). J lost 11 bases, V lost 1 base, and 5 bases had no gene match. The CDR3 spans 14 residues. The CDR3 DNA sequence: TGTGCCAGCAGCCAAGGCAGGGGGTGGCCACCCCTCCACTTT. Translation: CASSQGRGWPPLHF.

A few counts support this clonotype. The rearrangement uses TRBV4-3 and TRBJ2-7; the match to TRBD2 covers 8 bases. The CDR3 has 15 residues. Germline CDR1 reads LGHNA; CDR2 reads YSLEER. V shed 5 bases, J shed 2 bases, and the junction held 8 bases outside the gene matches. The CDR3, as DNA: TGCGCCAGCAGCACCAAAGCGGGAGATACCTACGAGCAGTACTTC. Protein product: CASSTKAGDTYEQYF.

This clonotype was seen only once. One end of the junction is discordant with germline, which a read error may explain. This chain joins TRBV5-1 and TRBJ2-7; 8 nucleotides match TRBD1. The CDR3 totals 15 residues. Germline CDR1 is SGHRS and CDR2 is YFSETQ. This chain's CDR3 is CASSLQAGGPYGQYF. CDR3 DNA sequence: TGCGCCAGCAGCTTGCAGGCAGGGGGCCCCTACGGGCAGTACTTC.

The genes are TRBV28 and TRBJ2-3; perhaps D is TRBD1 or TRBD2 (5 bases each). The CDR3 has 15 amino acids. Germline V gives CDR1 MDHEN, CDR2 SYDVKM. Trimming removed 5 bases at V and 6 bases at J, with 18 bases between. The CDR3 loop is CASSIPGTEGDTQYF. The DNA of the CDR3 is TGTGCCAGCAGTATTCCCGGGACCGAGGGGGATACGCAGTATTTT.

V usage is TRBV19 and J usage is TRBJ2-7; D not certain. Germline values: CDR1 LNHDA, CDR2 SQIVND (reference sequence). This CDR3 is built from 11 residues. The germline V and J ends were trimmed by 7 bases and 12 bases, with 16 bases remaining between them. In DNA, the CDR3 is TGTGCCAGTACCAGATTCTACGAAGGGTACTTC. Its protein product is CASTRFYEGYF. Supplemented by reference TRBV19 and TRBJ2-7, the full variable domain reads DGGITQSPKYLFRKEGQNVTLSCEQNLNHDAMYWYRQDPGQGLRLIYYSQIVNDFQKGDIAEGYSVSREKKESFPLTVTSAQKNPTAFYLCASTRFYEGYFGPGTRLTVT.

The chain recombines TRBV9 with TRBJ2-5; no firm D call. V lost 4 bases and J 0 bases, leaving 16 bases between the germline ends. There are 16 residues in the CDR3. Germline V CDR1 and CDR2: SGDLS, YYNGEE. The DNA for the CDR3 is TGTGCCAGCAGCAAAGCTCCTTTCCGGGACCAAGAGACCCAGTACTTC. Translated, it gives CASSKAPFRDQETQYF.

This rearrangement joins TRBV20-1 to TRBJ2-3; D unresolved. Germline CDR1 is DFQATT and CDR2 is SNEGSKA (reference sequence). The CDR3 is 13 residues long. V was pared by 1 base and J by 2 bases, with 7 bases between. CDR3 coding DNA: TGCAGTGCTAGAGTGGGCAACACAGATACGCAGTATTTT. This codes for CSARVGNTDTQYF.

This clonotype was observed at least ten times. The chain recombines TRBV7-9 with TRBJ2-1; D call uncertain. This CDR3 comprises 15 residues. The V end lost 5 bases, the J end lost 5 bases, and 16 bases lay between the germline ends. The V gene's germline CDR1 is SEHNR and CDR2 FQNEAQ (reference sequence). The CDR3 coding sequence is TGTGCCAGCAGCCGTACCTTTGGTCGGGACAATGAGCAGTTCTTC. Its translation is CASSRTFGRDNEQFF.

The J gene is TRBJ2-3, the V gene TRBV29-1; 12 positions match TRBD1. Germline loops: CDR1 SQVTM, CDR2 ANQGSEA. The CDR3 is made up of 17 amino acids. In DNA, the CDR3 is TGCAGTCACGGGGCGACCCGGGGACAGGGGGCTACAGATACGCAGTATTTT. This translates into CSHGATRGQGATDTQYF.

The chain carries TRBV13 and TRBJ2-5; D possibly corresponds to TRBD1 (5 bases). The DNA matches TRBJ2-7 better at its end, which makes the J call doubtful. From germline, CDR1 is PRHDT and CDR2 FYEKMQ (reference sequence). The CDR3 runs 17 residues. For the CDR3, the DNA is TGTGCCAGCAGCTTAGCATCCCAGGCAGGGATTTTCTACGAGCAGTACTTC. Its translation is CASSLASQAGIFYEQYF.

The chain couples TRBV5-1 to TRBJ2-5; 8 nucleotides align to TRBD1. Germline loops: CDR1 SGHRS, CDR2 YFSETQ. With 7 bases clipped from V and 4 bases from J, the junction kept 9 bases outside the gene matches. The CDR3 loop spans 14 amino acids. The CDR3 nucleotides are TGCGCCAGCGGCCGGACAGGGACGGGAGAGACCCAGTACTTC. It translates to CASGRTGTGETQYF.